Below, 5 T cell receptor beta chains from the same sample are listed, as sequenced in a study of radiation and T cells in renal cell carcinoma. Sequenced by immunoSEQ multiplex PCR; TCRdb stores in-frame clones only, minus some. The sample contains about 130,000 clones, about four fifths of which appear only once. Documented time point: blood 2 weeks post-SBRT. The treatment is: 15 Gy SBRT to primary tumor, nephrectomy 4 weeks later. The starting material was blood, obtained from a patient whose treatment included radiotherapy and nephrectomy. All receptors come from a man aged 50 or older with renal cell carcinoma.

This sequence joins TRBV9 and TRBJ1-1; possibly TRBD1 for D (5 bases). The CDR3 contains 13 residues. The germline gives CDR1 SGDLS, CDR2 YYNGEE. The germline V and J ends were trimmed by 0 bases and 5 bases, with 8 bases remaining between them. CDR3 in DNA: TGTGCCAGCAGCGTAGGTCACAGGACTGAAGCTTTCTTT. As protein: CASSVGHRTEAFF. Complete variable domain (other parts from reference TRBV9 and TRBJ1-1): DSGVTQTPKHLITATGQRVTLRCSPRSGDLSVYWYQQSLDQGLQFLIQYYNGEERAKGNILERFSAQQFPDLHSELNLSSLELGDSALYFCASSVGHRTEAFFGQGTRLTVV.

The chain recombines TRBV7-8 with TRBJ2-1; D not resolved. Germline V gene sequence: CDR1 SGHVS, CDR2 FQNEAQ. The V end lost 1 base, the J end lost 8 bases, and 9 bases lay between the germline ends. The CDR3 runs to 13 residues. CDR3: CASSLGLIDEQFF. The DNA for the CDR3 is TGTGCCAGCAGCTTAGGCCTAATAGATGAGCAGTTCTTC.

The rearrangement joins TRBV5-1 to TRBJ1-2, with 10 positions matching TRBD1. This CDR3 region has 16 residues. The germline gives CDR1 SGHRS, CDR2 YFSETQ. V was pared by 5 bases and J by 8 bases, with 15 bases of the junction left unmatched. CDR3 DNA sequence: TGCGCCAGCAGATTCGGCCCGACAGGGGGCGCAGAAGGCTACACCTTC. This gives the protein CASRFGPTGGAEGYTF.

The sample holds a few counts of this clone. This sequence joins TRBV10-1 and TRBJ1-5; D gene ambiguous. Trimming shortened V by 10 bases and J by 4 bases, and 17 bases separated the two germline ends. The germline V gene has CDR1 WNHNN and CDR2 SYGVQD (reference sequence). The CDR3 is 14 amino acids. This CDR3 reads CATLPGKLNQPQHF. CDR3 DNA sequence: TGCGCCACCCTCCCCGGGAAATTAAATCAGCCCCAGCATTTT.

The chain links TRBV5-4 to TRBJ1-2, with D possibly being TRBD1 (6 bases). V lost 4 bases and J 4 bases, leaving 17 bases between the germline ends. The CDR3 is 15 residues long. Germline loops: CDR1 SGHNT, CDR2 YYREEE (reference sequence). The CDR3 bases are TGTGCCAGCAGCCCAGGACAGCCGACCTCCTATGGCTACACCTTC. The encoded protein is CASSPGQPTSYGYTF. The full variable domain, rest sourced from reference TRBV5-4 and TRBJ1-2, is ETGVTQSPTHLIKTRGQQVTLRCSSQSGHNTVSWYQQALGQGPQFIFQYYREEENGRGNFPPRFSGLQFPNYSSELNVNALELDDSALYLCASSPGQPTSYGYTFGSGTRLTVV.